The rows below give T cell receptor beta chains drawn from one sample of a study of T cell repertoires in cytomegalovirus infection. Antigen specificity for these receptors is unknown. Via MiXCR, TCRdb re-called the reads, giving one row per CDR3 protein. The data hold around 310,000 distinct CDR3 sequences, with 25% to 30% observed a single time. The material was cultured PBMCs, obtained from culture after CMV antigen stimulation. These receptors all stem from a human donor in good health (CMV status not recorded). Some clones in this sample may be carry-over from other donors' samples. The CDR3 runs from the conserved cysteine through the conserved F or W. The D gene is left open where the match is weak.

d_gene,v_gene,CDR3aa
TRBD2,TRBV27,CASSLGGEGYEQYF
.,TRBV19,CASSMTVNSNQPQHF
.,TRBV7-8,CASSLGQDRGAFF
.,TRBV4-1,CASSQDSYTYTQYF
.,TRBV7-8,CASSSRTLPTYNEQFF
.,TRBV20-1,CSARTGTEAFF
.,TRBV7-8,CASSLTGPGELFF
.,TRBV19,CASRLTPKDTEAFF
.,TRBV30,CAWSAGTPSVETQYF
.,TRBV7-8,CASSLAPGSTDTQYF
.,TRBV19,CASSIRKGAADTQYF
TRBD1,TRBV25-1,CASRGTAYNSPLHF
.,TRBV7-2,CASSLEKGAGRVGQPQHF
.,TRBV10-3,CATCANLNTEAFF
.,TRBV20-1,CSASHPSAGAYEQYF
.,TRBV6-1,CASREGAFSYEQYF
.,TRBV7-2,CASSLDPTGQRYGYTF
.,TRBV6-6,CASSYRVGSNQPQHF
TRBD1,TRBV7-3,CASSFSGTGGHEQFF
.,TRBV7-3,CASSLKRGANVLTF
.,TRBV24-1,CATSETLRGANVLTF
.,TRBV7-3,CASSMDLTDTQYF
.,TRBV6-8,CASSYSRDRQPQHF